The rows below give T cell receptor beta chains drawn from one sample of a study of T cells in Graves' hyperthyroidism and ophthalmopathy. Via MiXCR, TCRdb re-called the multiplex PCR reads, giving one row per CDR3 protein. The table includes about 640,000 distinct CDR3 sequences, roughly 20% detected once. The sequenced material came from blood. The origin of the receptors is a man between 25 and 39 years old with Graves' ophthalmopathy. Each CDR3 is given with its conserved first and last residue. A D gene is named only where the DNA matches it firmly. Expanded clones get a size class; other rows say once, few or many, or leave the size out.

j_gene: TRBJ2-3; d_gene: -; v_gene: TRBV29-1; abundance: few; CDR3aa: CSVEHRVADTQYF; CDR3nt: TGCAGCGTTGAACACAGGGTCGCAGATACGCAGTATTTT
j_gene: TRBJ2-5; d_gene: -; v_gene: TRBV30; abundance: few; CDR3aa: CASSPPDPTQYF; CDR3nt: TGTGCCAGCAGCCCGCCGGACCCGACCCAGTACTTC
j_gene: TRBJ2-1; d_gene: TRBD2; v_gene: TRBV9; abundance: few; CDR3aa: CASSVARTSGIVEQFF; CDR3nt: TGTGCCAGCAGCGTAGCTAGGACTAGCGGGATAGTTGAGCAGTTCTTC
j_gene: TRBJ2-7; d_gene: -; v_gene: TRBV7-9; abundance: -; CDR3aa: CASLDTGTHEQYF; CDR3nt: TGTGCCAGCCTCGATACTGGTACGCACGAGCAGTACTTC
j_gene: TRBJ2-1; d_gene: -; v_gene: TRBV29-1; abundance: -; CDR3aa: CSVGFYNEQFF; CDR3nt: TGCAGCGTTGGATTCTACAATGAGCAGTTCTTC
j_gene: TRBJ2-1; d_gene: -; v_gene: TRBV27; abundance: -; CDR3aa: CASSHNRLAYNEQFF; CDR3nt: TGTGCCAGCAGTCACAACCGACTAGCCTACAATGAGCAGTTCTTC
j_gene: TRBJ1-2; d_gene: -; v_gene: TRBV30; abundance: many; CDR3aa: CAWNPAGTNYGYTF; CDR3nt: TGTGCCTGGAACCCAGCAGGGACCAACTATGGCTACACCTTC
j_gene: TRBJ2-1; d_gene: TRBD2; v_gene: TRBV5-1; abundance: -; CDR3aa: CASSLVLAGRGEQFF; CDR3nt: TGCGCCAGCAGCTTGGTACTAGCGGGAAGGGGTGAGCAGTTCTTC
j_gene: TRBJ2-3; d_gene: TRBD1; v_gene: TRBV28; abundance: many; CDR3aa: CASSFLGQGATDTQYF; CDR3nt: TGTGCCAGCAGTTTCCTGGGACAGGGGGCCACAGATACGCAGTATTTT
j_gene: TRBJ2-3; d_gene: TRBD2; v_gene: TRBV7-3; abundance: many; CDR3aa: CASSLKRTSGGQDTQYF; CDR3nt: TGTGCCAGCAGCTTAAAACGGACTAGCGGGGGTCAGGATACGCAGTATTTT
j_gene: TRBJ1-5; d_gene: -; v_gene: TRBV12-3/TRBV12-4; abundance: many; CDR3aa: CASSLALDSGYQPQHF; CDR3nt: TGTGCCAGCAGTTTAGCGCTTGACAGCGGGTATCAGCCCCAGCATTTT
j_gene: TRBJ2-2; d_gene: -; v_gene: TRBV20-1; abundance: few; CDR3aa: CSARIYTGELFF; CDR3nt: TGCAGTGCTAGGATATACACCGGGGAGCTGTTTTTT
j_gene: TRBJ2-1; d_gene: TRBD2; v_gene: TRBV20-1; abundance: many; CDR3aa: CSATGLAASSSYNEQFF; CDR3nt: TGCAGTGCTACGGGACTAGCGGCATCCAGCTCCTACAATGAGCAGTTCTTC
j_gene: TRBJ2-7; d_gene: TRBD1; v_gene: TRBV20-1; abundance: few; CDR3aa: CSAIRDRGRYEQYF; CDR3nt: TGCAGTGCCATCCGGGACAGGGGCAGGTACGAGCAGTACTTC
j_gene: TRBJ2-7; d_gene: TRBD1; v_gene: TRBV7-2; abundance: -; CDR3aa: CASSLGQGALDEQYF; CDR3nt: TGTGCCAGCAGCTTGGGCCAGGGGGCTTTGGACGAGCAGTACTTC
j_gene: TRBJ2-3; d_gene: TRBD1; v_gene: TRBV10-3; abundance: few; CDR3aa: CAIRQGARGTDTQYF; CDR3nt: TGTGCCATCAGACAGGGGGCGCGTGGTACAGATACGCAGTATTTT
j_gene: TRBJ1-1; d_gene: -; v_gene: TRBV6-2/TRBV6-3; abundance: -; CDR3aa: CASSPFETEAFF; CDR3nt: TGTGCCAGCAGCCCCTTTGAAACTGAAGCTTTCTTT
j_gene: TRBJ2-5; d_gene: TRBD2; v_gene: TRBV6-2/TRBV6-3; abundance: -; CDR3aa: CASSYGVAGVKTQYF; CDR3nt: TGTGCCAGCAGTTACGGAGTAGCGGGAGTTAAGACCCAGTACTTC
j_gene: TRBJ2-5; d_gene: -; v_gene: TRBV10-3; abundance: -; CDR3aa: CAITRDLQETQYF; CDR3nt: TGTGCCATCACTCGGGACCTACAAGAGACCCAGTACTTC
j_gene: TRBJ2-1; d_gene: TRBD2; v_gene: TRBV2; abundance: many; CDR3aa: CASSEVSGRNEQFF; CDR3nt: TGTGCCAGCAGTGAGGTTAGCGGGAGAAATGAGCAGTTCTTC
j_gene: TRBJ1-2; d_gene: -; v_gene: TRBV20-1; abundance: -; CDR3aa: CSARGPGIFSNYGYTF; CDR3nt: TGCAGTGCTAGGGGGCCAGGGATTTTTTCCAACTATGGCTACACCTTC
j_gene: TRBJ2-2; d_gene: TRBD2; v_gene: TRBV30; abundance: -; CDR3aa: CALGLAGLPGELFF; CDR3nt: TGTGCCCTGGGACTAGCGGGCTTGCCCGGGGAGCTGTTTTTT
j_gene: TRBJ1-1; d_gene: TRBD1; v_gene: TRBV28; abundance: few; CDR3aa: CASSRTRGRSNAFF; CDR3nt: TGTGCCAGCAGCCGCACTAGGGGGCGAAGTAATGCTTTCTTT
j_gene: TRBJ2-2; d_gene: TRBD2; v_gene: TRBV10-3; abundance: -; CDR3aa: CAITATTSGYTGELFF; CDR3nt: TGTGCCATCACGGCTACGACTAGCGGGTACACCGGGGAGCTGTTTTTT
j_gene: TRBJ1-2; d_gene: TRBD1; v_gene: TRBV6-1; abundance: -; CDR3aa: CASSSDRVVGLVYGYTF; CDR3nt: TGTGCCAGCAGTTCGGACAGGGTAGTTGGTTTAGTCTATGGCTACACCTTC
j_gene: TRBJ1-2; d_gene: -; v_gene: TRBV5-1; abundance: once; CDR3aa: CASNRDGQNYGYTF; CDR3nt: TGCGCCAGCAACCGGGACGGCCAAAACTATGGCTACACCTTC
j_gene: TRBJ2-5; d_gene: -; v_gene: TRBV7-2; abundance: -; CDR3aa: CASSPRRGGGRETQYF; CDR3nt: TGTGCCAGCAGCCCTCGCCGGGGAGGAGGGCGAGAGACCCAGTACTTC
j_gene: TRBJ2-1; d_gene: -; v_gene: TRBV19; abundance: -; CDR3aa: CASNRGSSYNEQFF; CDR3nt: TGTGCCAGTAATCGGGGGAGCTCCTACAATGAGCAGTTCTTC
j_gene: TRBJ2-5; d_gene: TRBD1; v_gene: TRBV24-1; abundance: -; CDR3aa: CATSVRDSAETQYF; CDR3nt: TGTGCCACCAGTGTTAGGGACAGCGCAGAGACCCAGTACTTC
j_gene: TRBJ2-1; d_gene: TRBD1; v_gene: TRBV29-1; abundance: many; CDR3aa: CSVGTGLNEQFF; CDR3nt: TGCAGCGTGGGGACAGGTTTGAATGAGCAGTTCTTC
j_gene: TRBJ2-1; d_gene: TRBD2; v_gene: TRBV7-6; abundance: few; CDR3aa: CASSFSPSGNYNEQFF; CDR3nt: TGTGCCAGCAGCTTTTCACCTAGCGGGAACTACAATGAGCAGTTCTTC
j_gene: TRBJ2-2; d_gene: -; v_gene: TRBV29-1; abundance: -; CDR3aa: CSVDTGDYTGELFF; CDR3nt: TGCAGCGTTGACACGGGAGACTACACCGGGGAGCTGTTTTTT
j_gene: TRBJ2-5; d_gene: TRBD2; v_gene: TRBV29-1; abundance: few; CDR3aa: CSVGGGLARGETQYF; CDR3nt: TGCAGCGTTGGCGGGGGACTAGCGAGGGGGGAGACCCAGTACTTC
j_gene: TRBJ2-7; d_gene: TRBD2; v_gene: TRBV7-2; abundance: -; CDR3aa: CASSVQRGTYEQYF; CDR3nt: TGTGCCAGCAGCGTCCAGCGGGGTACCTACGAGCAGTACTTC
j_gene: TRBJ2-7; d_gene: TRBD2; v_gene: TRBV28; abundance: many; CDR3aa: CATGGLAEPPLGEQYF; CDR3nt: TGTGCCACAGGAGGACTAGCGGAGCCTCCTCTTGGCGAGCAGTACTTC
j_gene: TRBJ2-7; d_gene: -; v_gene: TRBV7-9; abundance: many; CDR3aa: CASSGSNTYEQYF; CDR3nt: TGTGCCAGCAGCGGGAGTAACACCTACGAGCAGTACTTC
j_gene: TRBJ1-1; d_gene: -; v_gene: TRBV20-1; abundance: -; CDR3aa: CSATQDQAGTEAFF; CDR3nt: TGCAGTGCAACTCAGGACCAGGCGGGAACTGAAGCTTTCTTT
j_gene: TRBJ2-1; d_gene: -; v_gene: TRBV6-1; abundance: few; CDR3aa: CASSADPVNNEQFF; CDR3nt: TGTGCCAGCAGTGCGGACCCCGTTAACAATGAGCAGTTCTTC
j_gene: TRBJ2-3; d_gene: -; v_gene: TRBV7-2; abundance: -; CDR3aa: CASSLSIGVEQYF; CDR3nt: TGTGCCAGCAGCTTATCTATCGGGGTTGAGCAGTATTTT
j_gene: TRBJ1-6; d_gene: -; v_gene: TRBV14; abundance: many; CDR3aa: CASSQGQLNSPLHF; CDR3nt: TGTGCCAGCAGCCAAGGGCAGCTTAATTCACCCCTCCACTTT
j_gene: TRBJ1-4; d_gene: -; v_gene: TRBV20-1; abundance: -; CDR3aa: CSTSDGTATNEKLFF; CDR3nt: TGCAGCACTAGCGACGGGACTGCAACTAATGAAAAACTGTTTTTT
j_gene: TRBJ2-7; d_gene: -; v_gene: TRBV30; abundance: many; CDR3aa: CAWSGVATGRLAFEQYF; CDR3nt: TGTGCCTGGAGTGGGGTCGCGACAGGCCGGCTAGCGTTCGAGCAGTACTTC
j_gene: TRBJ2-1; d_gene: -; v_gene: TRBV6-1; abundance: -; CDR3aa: CASNPVARDNEQFF; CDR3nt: TGTGCCAGCAACCCCGTGGCAAGAGACAATGAGCAGTTCTTC
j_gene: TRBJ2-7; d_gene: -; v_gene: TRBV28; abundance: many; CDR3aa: CASSPPPPIYEQYF; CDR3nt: TGTGCCAGCAGTCCCCCCCCTCCGATCTACGAGCAGTACTTC
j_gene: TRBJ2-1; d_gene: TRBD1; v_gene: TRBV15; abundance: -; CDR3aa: CATSRDRTGLSHEQFF; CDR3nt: TGTGCCACCAGCAGAGATCGGACAGGTCTCTCACATGAGCAGTTCTTC
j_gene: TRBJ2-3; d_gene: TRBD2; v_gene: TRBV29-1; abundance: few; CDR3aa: CSVAAGVLPDTQYF; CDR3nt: TGCAGCGTAGCCGCGGGAGTGCTCCCAGATACGCAGTATTTT
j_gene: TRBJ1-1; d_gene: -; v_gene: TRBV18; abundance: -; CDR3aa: CASQDSLFMNTEAFF; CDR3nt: TGTGCCAGCCAGGACAGTCTTTTCATGAACACTGAAGCTTTCTTT
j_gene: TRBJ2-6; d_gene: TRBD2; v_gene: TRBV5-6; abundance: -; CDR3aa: CASSLPSGSTGANVLTF; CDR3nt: TGTGCCAGCAGCTTGCCTAGCGGGAGTACTGGGGCCAACGTCCTGACTTTC
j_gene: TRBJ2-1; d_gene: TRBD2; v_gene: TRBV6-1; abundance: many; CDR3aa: CASRSSGRTNEQFF; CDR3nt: TGTGCCAGCAGGTCTAGCGGGAGGACCAATGAGCAGTTCTTC
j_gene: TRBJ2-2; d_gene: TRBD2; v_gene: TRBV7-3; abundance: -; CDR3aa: CASSFQAGGPDNNTGELFF; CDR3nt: TGTGCCAGCAGCTTCCAAGCGGGAGGGCCCGATAACAACACCGGGGAGCTGTTTTTT
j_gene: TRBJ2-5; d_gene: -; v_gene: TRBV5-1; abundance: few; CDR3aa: CASSPGPFVAETQYF; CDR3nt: TGTGCCAGCAGCCCCGGACCTTTTGTGGCAGAGACCCAGTACTTC
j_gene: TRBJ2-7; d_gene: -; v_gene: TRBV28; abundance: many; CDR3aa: CASRGSTYEQYF; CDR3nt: TGTGCCAGCAGGGGCAGTACCTACGAGCAGTACTTC
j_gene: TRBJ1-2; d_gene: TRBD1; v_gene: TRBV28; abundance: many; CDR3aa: CASRNTGTGGNGYTF; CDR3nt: TGTGCCAGCAGGAATACCGGGACAGGGGGAAATGGCTACACCTTC